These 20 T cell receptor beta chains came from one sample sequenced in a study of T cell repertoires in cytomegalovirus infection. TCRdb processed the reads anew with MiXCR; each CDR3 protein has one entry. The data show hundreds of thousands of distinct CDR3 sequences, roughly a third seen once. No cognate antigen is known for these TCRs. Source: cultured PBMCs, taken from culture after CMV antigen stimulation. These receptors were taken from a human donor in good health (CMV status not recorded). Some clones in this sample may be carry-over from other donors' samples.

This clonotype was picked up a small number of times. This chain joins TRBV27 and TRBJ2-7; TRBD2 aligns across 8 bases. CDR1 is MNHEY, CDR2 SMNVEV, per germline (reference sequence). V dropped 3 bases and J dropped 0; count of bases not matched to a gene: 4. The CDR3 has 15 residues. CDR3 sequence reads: CASSLRSGSSYEQYV. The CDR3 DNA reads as TGTGCCAGCAGTTTGAGGAGCGGGAGCTCCTACGAGCAGTACGTC.

The CDR3 DNA reads as TGTGCCAGCAGTTACAGGGGTCCCTACAATGAGCAGTTCTTC. Its protein is CASSYRGPYNEQFF. V is TRBV6-1 and J is TRBJ2-1; TRBD1 matches 7 bases. The CDR3 contains 14 residues. V was pared by 5 bases and J by 2 bases, with 3 bases of the junction left unmatched. CDR1 MNHNS and CDR2 SASEGT come from the germline V gene.

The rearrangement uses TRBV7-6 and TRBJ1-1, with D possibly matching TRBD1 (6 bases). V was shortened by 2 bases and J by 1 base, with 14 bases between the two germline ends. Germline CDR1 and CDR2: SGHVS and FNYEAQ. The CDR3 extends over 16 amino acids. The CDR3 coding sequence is TGTGCCAGCAGCTTAATACAGGGCAGGACGAACACTGAAGCTTTCTTT. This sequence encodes CASSLIQGRTNTEAFF. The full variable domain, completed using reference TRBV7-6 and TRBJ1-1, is GAGVSQSPRYKVTKRGQDVALRCDPISGHVSLYWYRQALGQGPEFLTYFNYEAQQDKSGLPNDRFSAERPEGSISTLTIQRTEQRDSAMYRCASSLIQGRTNTEAFFGQGTRLTVV.

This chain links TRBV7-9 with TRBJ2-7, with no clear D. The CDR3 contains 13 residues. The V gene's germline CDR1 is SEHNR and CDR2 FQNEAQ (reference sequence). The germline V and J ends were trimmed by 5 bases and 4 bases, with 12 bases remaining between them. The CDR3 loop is CASSPGGEYEQYF. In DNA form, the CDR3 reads TGTGCCAGCAGCCCGGGTGGGGAATACGAGCAGTACTTC. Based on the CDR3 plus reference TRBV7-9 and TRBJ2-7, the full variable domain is DTGVSQNPRHKITKRGQNVTFRCDPISEHNRLYWYRQTLGQGPEFLTYFQNEAQLEKSRLLSDRFSAERPKGSFSTLEIQRTEQGDSAMYLCASSPGGEYEQYFGPGTRLTVT.

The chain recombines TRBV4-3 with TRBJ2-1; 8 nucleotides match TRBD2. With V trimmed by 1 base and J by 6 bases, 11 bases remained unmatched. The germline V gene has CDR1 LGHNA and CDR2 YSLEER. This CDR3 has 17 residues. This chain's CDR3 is CASSQGPGLARFNEQFF. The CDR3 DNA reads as TGCGCCAGCAGCCAAGGCCCAGGACTAGCAAGATTCAATGAGCAGTTCTTC.

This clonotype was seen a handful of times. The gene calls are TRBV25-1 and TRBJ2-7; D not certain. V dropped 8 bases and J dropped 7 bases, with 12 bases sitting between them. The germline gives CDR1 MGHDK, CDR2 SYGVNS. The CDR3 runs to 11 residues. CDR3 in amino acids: CASGLFREQYF. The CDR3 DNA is TGTGCCAGCGGCCTATTTAGGGAGCAGTACTTC.

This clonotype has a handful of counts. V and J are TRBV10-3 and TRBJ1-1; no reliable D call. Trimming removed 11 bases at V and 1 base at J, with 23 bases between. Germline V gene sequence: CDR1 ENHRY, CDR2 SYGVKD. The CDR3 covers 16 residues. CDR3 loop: CAPLAPRRRQNTEAFF. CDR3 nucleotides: TGTGCCCCCCTTGCCCCCCGACGTAGGCAGAACACTGAAGCTTTCTTT.

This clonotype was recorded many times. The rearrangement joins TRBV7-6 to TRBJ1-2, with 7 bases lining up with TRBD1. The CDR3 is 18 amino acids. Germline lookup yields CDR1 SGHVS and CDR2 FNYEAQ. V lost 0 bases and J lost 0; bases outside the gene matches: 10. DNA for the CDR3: TGTGCCAGCAGCTTAGCCGGCCAGGGGGTTTTGGCTAACTATGGCTACACCTTC. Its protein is CASSLAGQGVLANYGYTF.

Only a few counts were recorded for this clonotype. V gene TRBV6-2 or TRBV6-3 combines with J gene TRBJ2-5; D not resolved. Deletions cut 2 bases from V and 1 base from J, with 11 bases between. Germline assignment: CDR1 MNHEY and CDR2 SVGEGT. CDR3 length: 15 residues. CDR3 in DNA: TGTGCCAGCAGTTACCGACTCTTTACCCAAGAGACCCAGTACTTC. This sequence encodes CASSYRLFTQETQYF.

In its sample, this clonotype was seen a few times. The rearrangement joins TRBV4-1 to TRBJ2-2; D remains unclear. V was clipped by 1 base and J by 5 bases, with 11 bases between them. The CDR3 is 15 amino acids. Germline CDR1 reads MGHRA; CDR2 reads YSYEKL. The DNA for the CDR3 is TGCGCCAGCAGCCAAGTAGTCTCAGCGACCGGGGAGCTGTTTTTT. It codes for CASSQVVSATGELFF.

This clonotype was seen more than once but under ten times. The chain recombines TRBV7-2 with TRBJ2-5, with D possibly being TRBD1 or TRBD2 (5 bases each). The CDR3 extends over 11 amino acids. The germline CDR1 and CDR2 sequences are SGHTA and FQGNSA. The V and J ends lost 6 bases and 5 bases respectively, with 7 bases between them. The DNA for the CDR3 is TGTGCCAGCAGTTGGGGGGAGACCCAGTACTTC. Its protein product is CASSWGETQYF.

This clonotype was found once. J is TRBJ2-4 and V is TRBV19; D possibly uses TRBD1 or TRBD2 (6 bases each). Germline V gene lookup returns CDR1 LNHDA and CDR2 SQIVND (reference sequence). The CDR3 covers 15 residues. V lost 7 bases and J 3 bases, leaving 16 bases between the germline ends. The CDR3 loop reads CASTEGRDNKNIQYF. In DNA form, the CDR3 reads TGTGCCAGTACGGAGGGTCGGGACAACAAAAACATTCAGTACTTC.

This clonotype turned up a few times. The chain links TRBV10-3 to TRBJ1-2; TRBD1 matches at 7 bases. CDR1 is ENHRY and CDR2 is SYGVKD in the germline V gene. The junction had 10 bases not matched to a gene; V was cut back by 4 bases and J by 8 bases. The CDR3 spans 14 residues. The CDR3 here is CAISAGTVADGYTF. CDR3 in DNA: TGTGCCATCAGTGCGGGGACAGTGGCAGACGGCTACACCTTC.

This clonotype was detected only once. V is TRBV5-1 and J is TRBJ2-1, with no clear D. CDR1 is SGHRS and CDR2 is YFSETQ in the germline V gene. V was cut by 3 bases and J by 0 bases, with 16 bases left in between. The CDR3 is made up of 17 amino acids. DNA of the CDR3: TGCGCCAGCAGCTCCGAGTTTCACTGGGGCTCCTACAATGAGCAGTTCTTC. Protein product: CASSSEFHWGSYNEQFF.

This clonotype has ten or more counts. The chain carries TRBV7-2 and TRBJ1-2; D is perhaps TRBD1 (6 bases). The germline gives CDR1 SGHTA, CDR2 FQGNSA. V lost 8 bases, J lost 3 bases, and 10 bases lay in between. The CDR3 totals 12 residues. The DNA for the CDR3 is TGTGCCAGCTACAGGGCTGACTATGGCTACACCTTC. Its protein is CASYRADYGYTF.

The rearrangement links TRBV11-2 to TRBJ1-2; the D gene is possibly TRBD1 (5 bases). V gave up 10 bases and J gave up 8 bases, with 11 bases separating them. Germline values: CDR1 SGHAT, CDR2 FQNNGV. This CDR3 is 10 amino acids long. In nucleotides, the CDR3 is TGTGCCACCATAGGGGACGGCTACACCTTC. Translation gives CATIGDGYTF.

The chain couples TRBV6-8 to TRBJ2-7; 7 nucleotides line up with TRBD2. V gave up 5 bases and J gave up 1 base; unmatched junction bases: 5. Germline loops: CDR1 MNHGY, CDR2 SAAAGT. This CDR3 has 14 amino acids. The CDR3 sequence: CASSPRLASYEQYF. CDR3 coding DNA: TGTGCCAGCAGTCCCAGACTAGCTTCCTACGAGCAGTACTTC.

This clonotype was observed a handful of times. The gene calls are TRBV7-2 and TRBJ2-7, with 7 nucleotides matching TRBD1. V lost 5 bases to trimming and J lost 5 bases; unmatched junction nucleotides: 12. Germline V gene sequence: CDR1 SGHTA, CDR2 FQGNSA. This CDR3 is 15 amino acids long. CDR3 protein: CASSPRTGISHEQYF. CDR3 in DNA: TGTGCCAGCAGCCCTAGGACAGGTATATCCCACGAGCAGTACTTC.

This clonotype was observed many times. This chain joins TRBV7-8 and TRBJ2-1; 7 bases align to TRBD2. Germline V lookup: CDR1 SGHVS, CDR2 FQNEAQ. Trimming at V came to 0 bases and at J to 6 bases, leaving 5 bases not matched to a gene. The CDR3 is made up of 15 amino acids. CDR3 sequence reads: CASSLAGGPFNEQFF. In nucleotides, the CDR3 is TGTGCCAGCAGCTTAGCGGGAGGGCCTTTCAATGAGCAGTTCTTC.

The CDR3 DNA reads as TGTGCCAGCGGAGACGACAGGGCCCCGAGCTATGAGCAGTTCTTC. Residues: CASGDDRAPSYEQFF. This chain uses TRBV12-3 or TRBV12-4 with TRBJ2-1; 7 bases line up with TRBD1. V lost 8 bases to trimming and J lost 8 bases; unmatched junction nucleotides: 15. This CDR3 has 15 amino acids.